This T cell receptor (beta chain) appears in the sequencing data of a study of beta chain features in type 1 diabetes. General observations from the study: Diminished insertions and augmented deletions at VDJ junctions characterized type 1 diabetes patients. For patients, the naive, central memory and Treg TCRB repertoires appeared more alike than for healthy donors. For Type 1 diabetes patients, all four CD4+ subsets carried TCRB CDR3s that were moderately but significantly shorter.

Germline V lookup: CDR1 SGHTA, CDR2 FQGNSA. The CDR3 consists of 12 residues. The V end lost 3 bases, the J end lost 9 bases, and 9 bases lay between the germline ends. The investigators reverse transcribed all of the isolated RNA, so they sequenced expressed TCRB transcripts. Reads from naive, central memory and regulatory T cell samples averaged approximately 3.4 million. Data came from immunoSEQ multiplex PCR; TCRdb stores just in-frame clones and leaves some out. The table records under 300,000 clones, about 25% of them present only once. With regard to this clone: Its antigen remains unknown.

The chain employs TRBV7-2 and TRBJ2-1; D call uncertain. The sequencing input was central memory CD4+ T cells from blood. The TCR sequence derives from a man aged 30 to 39 in good health. CDR3 nucleotide sequence: TGTGCCAGCAGCTTCGAGTGGAGTGAGCAGTTCTTC. Encoded protein: CASSFEWSEQFF.